This T cell receptor beta chain appears in the sequencing data of a study of blood T cells in healthy people across ages. Every donor contributed roughly 10 milliliters of peripheral blood by blood draw. The CDR3 runs 13 residues. V was pared by 7 bases and J by 2 bases, with 12 bases between. Germline CDR1 SGHRS, CDR2 YFSETQ. The authors ran a second PCR of roughly 7 to 11 cycles using a sample-barcoded 5' primer and a J-beta primer mix. TCRdb reprocessed the 5' RACE reads with MiXCR, giving one entry per CDR3 protein. Here the sample spans hundreds of thousands of distinct CDR3 sequences, approximately 59% being singletons. As concerns this clonotype: Its target is not known.

General study results and limits: In older individuals, TCR beta diversity per million T cells was lower, falling roughly linearly with age.

The TCR originated in a man in his 60s in good health. Sequencing input: blood. J is TRBJ2-5 and V is TRBV5-1; D is perhaps TRBD1 (6 bases). Here the CDR3 reads CASYTDRQETQYF. CDR3 sequence (DNA): TGCGCCAGCTACACGGACAGACAAGAGACCCAGTACTTC.